Here is one T cell receptor beta chain with its context. The antigen is undetermined. Germline CDR1 reads SNHLY; CDR2 reads FYNNEI. There are 17 residues in the CDR3. V lost 3 bases and J lost 8; bases outside the gene matches: 9. The data belong to a study of a mutant IDH1 vaccine in newly diagnosed glioma. Background on the study: First vaccine doses came 4-6 weeks after radiotherapy alone, or with temozolomide cycles. Patients had received radiotherapy, temozolomide, or both previously, most receiving both.

Time point in this sample: week 23, last vaccination. Each dose delivered 300 ug of mutant IDH1 20-mer peptide subcutaneously with imiquimod. Assay used: immunoSEQ multiplex PCR; TCRdb lists only in-frame clones, some missing. The profile covers roughly 74,000 clones, with 85% appearing a single time and 2% to 2.5% taken by the ten largest. The origin of this receptor is a man aged 30 to 45 with glioma. Some clones in this sample may be carry-over from other donors' samples. This sequence joins TRBV2 and TRBJ2-1, with 14 bases that match TRBD2. Source: PBMCs, taken from a glioma patient whose treatment included an IDH1 peptide vaccine. The CDR3 loop reads CASSDPGLAGVVDEQFF. DNA for the CDR3: TGTGCCAGCAGTGATCCGGGACTAGCGGGAGTAGTAGATGAGCAGTTCTTC.